This entry describes one T cell receptor beta chain. The antigen remains unidentified. This sample stems from a study of long-term antiretroviral therapy in people with HIV. Findings and caveats of the study: Within the repertoire, clones expanded before ART were dominant at all time points.

Version v3.0 of the immunoSEQ assay ran at survey level. Data came from immunoSEQ multiplex PCR; TCRdb stores just in-frame clones and leaves some out. The sample records some 20,000 clones, around 80% being singletons. The CDR3 covers 15 residues. Between the trimmed V and J ends, which lost 6 bases and 0 bases, there was a span of 13 bases. From germline, CDR1 is SNHLY and CDR2 FYNNEI. The TCR was taken from a woman aged 40 to 49 with HIV. The rearrangement joins TRBV2 to TRBJ2-3; D gene ambiguous. Material: unsorted PBMCs, obtained 1.2 years after starting antiretroviral therapy. CDR3 in DNA: TGTGCCAGCAGCTACGACGGCGCTAGCACAGATACGCAGTATTTT. Translated, it gives CASSYDGASTDTQYF.